The clone carrying this T cell receptor (beta chain) was recorded once. The CDR3 totals 15 residues. The V and J ends lost 0 bases and 0 bases respectively, with 9 bases between them. The germline CDR1 and CDR2 sequences are MNHEY and SMNVEV (reference sequence). These data are taken from a study of CD8 T cells in Susac syndrome. With random hexamers, reverse transcription was performed on roughly 0.5 to 1 ug of RNA. TCRdb redid the calling of the immunoSEQ multiplex PCR reads with MiXCR, one entry per CDR3 protein. Among approximately 140,000 distinct CDR3 sequences, 94% were seen once, and the ten largest hold about 0.25%.

The chain employs TRBV27 and TRBJ2-7; D unresolved. The sequenced material came from CD8+ T cells from PBMCs. The TCR was taken from a human donor in good health. The CDR3 spells CASSLSPELSYEQYF. The CDR3 nucleotides are TGTGCCAGCAGTTTATCCCCGGAACTCTCCTACGAGCAGTACTTC.